This T cell receptor beta chain was found in a study of T cell repertoires in cytomegalovirus infection. The study, taken as a whole, reports: Accumulated public TCR beta family frequency recognized individuals carrying CMV together with the relevant HLA.

This clonotype has just a few counts. Its specificity is unknown. In TCRdb, the reads were re-called with MiXCR into one record per CDR3 protein. The sample carries around 240,000 distinct CDR3 sequences, approximately 22% recorded once. The J segment lost 0 bases and the V segment lost 5 bases, leaving 16 bases of the junction unmatched. This CDR3 contains 19 residues. Germline loops: CDR1 ENHRY, CDR2 SYGVKD. This TCR was sampled from a human donor in good health (CMV status not recorded). Some clones in this sample may be carry-over from other donors' samples. Sequencing was carried out using CD8+ T cells from PBMCs. The chain has TRBV10-3 and TRBJ2-3; TRBD2 matches 8 bases. DNA of the CDR3: TGTGCCATCAGTATAACCGGGGGGAGCGGGGGACCTAGCACAGATACGCAGTATTTT. It is translated as CAISITGGSGGPSTDTQYF.